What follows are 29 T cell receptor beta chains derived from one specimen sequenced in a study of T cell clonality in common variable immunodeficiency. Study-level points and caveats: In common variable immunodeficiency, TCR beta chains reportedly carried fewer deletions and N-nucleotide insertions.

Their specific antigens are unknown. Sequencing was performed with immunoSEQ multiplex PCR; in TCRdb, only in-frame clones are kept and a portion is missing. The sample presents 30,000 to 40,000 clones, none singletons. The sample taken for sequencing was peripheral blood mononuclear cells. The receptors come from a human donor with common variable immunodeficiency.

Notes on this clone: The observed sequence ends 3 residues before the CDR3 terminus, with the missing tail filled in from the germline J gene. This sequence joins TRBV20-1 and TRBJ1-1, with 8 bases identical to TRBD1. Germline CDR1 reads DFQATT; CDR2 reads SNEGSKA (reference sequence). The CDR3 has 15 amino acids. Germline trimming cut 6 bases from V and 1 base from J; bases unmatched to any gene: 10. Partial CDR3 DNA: TGCAGTGCCCATAACGCCGGACAGGGGAACACTGAA. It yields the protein CSAHNAGQGNTE. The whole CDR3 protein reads CSAHNAGQGNTEAFF.

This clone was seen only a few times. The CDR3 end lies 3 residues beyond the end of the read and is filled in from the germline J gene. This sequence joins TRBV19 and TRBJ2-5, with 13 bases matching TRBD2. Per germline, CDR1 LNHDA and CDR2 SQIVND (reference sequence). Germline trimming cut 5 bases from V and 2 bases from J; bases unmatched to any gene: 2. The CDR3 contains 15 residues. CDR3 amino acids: CASSGGLAGQETQYF. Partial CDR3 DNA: TGTGCCAGTAGTGGGGGACTAGCGGGACAAGAGACC. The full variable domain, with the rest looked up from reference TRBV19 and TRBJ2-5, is DGGITQSPKYLFRKEGQNVTLSCEQNLNHDAMYWYRQDPGQGLRLIYYSQIVNDFQKGDIAEGYSVSREKKESFPLTVTSAQKNPTAFYLCASSGGLAGQETQYFGPGTRLLVL.

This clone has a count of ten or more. The CDR3 sequence is CASSDTFNSPLHF. CDR3 bases read: TGTGCCAGCAGTGACACATTCAATTCACCC. The V and J genes are TRBV6-1 and TRBJ1-6; D is unresolved. The CDR3 is cut off 3 residues early in the read; its end comes from the germline J gene. With 3 bases removed from V and 7 bases from J, the gap between germline ends came to 7 bases. Germline-derived CDR1 and CDR2 are MNHNS and SASEGT. This CDR3 is 13 amino acids long.

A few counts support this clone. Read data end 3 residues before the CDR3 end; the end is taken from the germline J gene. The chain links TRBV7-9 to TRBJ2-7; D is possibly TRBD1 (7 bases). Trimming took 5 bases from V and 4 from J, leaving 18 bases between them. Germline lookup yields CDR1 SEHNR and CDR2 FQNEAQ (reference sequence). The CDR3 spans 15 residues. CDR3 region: CASSGEDRRKYEQYF. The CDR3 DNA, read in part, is TGTGCCAGCAGCGGGGAGGACAGGAGGAAATACGAG.

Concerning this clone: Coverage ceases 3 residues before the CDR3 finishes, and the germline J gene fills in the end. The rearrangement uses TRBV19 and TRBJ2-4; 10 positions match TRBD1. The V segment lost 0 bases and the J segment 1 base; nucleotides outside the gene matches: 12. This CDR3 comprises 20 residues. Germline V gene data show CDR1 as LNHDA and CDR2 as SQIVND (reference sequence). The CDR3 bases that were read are TGTGCCAGTAGTATAGAGCCACCCGGGACAGGGGTCGGGGCCAAAAACATT. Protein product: CASSIEPPGTGVGAKNI. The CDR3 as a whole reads CASSIEPPGTGVGAKNIQYF.

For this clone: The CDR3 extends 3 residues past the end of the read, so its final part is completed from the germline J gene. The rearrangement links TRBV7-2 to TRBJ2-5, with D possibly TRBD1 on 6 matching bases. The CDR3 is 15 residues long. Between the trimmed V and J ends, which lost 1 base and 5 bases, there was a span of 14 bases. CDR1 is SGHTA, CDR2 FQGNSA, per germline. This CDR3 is CASSLGLTGRETQYF. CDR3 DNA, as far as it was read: TGTGCCAGCAGCTTAGGTTTGACAGGCCGGGAGACC.

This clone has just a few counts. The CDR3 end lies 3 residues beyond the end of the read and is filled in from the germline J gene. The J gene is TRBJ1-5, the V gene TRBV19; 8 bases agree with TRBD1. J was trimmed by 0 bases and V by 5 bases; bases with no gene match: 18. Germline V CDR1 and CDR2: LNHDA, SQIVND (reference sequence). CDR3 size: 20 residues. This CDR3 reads CASSPFPDRVPKYSNQPQHF. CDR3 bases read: TGTGCCAGTAGTCCTTTCCCGGACAGGGTCCCAAAATATAGCAATCAGCCC.

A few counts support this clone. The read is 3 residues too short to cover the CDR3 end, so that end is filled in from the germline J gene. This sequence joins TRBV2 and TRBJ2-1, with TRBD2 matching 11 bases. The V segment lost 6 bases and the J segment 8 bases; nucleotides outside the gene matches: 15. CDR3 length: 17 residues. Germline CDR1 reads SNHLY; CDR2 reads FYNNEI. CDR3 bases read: TGTGCCAGCAGCCTTTCTCCCGGGACTAGCGGTATTCATGAG. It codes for CASSLSPGTSGIHE. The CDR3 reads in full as CASSLSPGTSGIHEQFF.

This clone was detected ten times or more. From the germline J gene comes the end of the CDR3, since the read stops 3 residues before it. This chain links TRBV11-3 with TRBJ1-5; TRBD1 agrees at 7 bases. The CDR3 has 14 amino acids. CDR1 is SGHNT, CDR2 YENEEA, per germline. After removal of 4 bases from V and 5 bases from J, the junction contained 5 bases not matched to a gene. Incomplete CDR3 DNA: TGTGCCAGCAGCTCCGGACAGGCATATCAGCCC. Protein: CASSSGQAYQP. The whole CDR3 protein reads CASSSGQAYQPQHF.

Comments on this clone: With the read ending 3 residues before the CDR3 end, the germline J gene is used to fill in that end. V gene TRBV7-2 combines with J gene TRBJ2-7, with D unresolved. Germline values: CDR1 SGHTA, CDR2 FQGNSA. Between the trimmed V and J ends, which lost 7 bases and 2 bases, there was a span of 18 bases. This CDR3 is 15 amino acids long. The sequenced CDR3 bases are TGTGCCAGCACCTTGGCCCCCAGTAACACCTACGAG. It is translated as CASTLAPSNTYE. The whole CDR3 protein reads CASTLAPSNTYEQYF.

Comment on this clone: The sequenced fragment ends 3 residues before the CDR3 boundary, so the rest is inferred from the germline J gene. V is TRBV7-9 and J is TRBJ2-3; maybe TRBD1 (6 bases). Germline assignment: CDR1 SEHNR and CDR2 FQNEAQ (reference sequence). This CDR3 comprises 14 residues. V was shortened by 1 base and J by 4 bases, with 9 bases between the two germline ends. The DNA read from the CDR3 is TGTGCCAGCAGCTTAGGGGGGCGGGCAGATACG. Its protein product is CASSLGGRADT. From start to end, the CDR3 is CASSLGGRADTQYF.

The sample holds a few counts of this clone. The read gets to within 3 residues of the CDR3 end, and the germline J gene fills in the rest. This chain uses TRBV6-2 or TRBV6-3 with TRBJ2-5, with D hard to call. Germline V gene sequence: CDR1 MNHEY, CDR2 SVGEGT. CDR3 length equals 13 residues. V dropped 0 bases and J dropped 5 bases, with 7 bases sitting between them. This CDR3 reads CASSYSIRETQYF. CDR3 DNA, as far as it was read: TGTGCCAGCAGTTACTCGATCAGGGAGACC.

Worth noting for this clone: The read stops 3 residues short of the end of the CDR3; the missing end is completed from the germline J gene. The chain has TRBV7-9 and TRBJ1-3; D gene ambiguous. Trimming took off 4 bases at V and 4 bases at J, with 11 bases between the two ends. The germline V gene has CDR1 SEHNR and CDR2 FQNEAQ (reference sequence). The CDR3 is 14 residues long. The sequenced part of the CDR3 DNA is TGTGCCAGCAGCTCGACTCTTTCCGGAAACACC. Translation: CASSSTLSGNT. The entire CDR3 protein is CASSSTLSGNTIYF.

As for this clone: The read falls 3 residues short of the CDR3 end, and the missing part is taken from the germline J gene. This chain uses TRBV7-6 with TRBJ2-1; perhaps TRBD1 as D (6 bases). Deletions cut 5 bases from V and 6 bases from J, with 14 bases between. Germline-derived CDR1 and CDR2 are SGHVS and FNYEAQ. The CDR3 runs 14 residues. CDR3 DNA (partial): TGTGCCAGCAGCGCTAAAATGGGGGCCAATGAG. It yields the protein CASSAKMGANE. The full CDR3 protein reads CASSAKMGANEQFF.

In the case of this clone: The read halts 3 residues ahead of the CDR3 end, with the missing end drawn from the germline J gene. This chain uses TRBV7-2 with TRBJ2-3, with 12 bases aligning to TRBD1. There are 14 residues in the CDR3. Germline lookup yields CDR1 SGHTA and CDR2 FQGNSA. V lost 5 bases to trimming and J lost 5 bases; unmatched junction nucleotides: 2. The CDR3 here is CASSRDRGQDTQYF. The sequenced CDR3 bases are TGTGCCAGCAGCCGGGACAGGGGGCAAGATACG.

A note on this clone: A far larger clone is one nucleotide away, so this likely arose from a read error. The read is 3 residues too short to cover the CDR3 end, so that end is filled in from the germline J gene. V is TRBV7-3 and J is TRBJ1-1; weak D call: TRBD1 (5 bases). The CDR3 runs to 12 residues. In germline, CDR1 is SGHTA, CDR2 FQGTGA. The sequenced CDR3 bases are TGTGCCAGCAACTACTCCGGGACTAGC. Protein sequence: CASNYSGTS. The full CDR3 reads CASNYSGTSAFF.

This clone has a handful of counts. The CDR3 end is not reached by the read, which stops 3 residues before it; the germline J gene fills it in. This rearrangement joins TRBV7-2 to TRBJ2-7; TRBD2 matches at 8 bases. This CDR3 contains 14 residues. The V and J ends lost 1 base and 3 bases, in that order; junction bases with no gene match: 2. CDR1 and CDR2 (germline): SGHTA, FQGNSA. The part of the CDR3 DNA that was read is TGTGCCAGCAGCTTAGGGACTAGCAACTACGAG. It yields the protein CASSLGTSNYE. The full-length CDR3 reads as CASSLGTSNYEQYF.

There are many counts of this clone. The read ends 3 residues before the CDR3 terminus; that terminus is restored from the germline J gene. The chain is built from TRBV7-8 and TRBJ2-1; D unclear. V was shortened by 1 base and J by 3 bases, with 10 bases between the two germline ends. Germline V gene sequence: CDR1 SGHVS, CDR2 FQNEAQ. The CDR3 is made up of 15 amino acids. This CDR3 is CASSLGASGYNEQFF. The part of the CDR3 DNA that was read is TGTGCCAGCAGCTTAGGGGCGTCTGGCTACAATGAG.

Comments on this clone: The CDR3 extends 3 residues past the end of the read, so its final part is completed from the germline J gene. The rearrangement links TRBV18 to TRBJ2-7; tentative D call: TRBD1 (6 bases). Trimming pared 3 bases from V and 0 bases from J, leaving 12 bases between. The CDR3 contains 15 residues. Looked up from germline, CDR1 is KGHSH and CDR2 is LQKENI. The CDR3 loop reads CASSPGPDSSYEQYF. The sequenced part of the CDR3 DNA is TGTGCCAGCTCACCTGGCCCGGACAGCTCCTACGAG.

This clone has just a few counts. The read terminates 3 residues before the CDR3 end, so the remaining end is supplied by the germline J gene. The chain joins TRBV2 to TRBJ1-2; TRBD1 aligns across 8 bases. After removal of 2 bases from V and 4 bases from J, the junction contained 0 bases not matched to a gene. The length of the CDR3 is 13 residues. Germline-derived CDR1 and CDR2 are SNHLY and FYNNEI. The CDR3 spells CASSETGGYGYTF. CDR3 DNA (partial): TGTGCCAGCAGTGAAACAGGGGGCTATGGC.

CDR3 DNA (partial): TGTGCCAGCTTAGGCGGCGGGCACACCTACGAG. It codes for CASLGGGHTYE. The whole CDR3 reads CASLGGGHTYEQYF. This chain joins TRBV2 and TRBJ2-7; D is perhaps TRBD2 (5 bases). With the read ending 3 residues before the CDR3 end, the germline J gene is used to fill in that end. In germline, CDR1 is SNHLY, CDR2 FYNNEI. This CDR3 region has 14 residues. Trimming removed 8 bases at V and 2 bases at J, with 16 bases between.

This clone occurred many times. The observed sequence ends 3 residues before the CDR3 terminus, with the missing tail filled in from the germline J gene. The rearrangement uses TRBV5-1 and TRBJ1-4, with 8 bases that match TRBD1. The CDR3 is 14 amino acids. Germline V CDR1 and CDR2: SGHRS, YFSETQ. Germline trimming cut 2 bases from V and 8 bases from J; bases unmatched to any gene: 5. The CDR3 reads CASSFETGVEKLFF. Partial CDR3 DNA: TGCGCCAGCAGCTTCGAGACAGGGGTAGAAAAA.

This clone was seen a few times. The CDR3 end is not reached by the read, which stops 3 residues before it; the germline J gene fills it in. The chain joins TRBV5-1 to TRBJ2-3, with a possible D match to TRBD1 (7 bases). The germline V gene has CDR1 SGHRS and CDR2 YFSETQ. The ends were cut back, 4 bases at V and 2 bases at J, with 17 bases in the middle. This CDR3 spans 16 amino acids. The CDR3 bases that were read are TGCGCCAGCAGCCGGGGGCGGGACAGAGTCACAGATACG. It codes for CASSRGRDRVTDT. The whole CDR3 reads CASSRGRDRVTDTQYF.

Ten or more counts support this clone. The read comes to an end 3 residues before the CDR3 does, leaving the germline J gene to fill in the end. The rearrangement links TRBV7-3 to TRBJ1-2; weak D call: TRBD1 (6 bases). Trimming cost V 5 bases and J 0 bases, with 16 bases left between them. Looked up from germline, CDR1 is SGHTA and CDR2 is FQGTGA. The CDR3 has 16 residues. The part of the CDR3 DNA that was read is TGTGCCAGCAGCAAATTAACAGGGATCTCTAACTATGGC. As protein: CASSKLTGISNYG. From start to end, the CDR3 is CASSKLTGISNYGYTF.

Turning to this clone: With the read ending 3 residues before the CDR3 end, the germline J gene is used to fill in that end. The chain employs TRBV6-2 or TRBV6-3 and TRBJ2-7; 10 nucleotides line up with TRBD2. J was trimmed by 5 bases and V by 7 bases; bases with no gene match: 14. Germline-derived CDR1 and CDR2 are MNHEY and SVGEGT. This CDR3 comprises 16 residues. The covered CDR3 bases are TGTGCCAGCAAGGCTAGCGGGAGTTCAAGGGCTAACGAG. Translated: CASKASGSSRANE. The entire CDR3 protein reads CASKASGSSRANEQYF.

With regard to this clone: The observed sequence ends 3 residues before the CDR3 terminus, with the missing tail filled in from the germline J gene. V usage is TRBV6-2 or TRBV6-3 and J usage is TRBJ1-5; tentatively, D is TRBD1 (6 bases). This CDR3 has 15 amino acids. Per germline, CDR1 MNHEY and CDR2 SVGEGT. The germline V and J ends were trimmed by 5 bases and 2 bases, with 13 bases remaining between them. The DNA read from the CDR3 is TGTGCCAGCAGTACTAGGACAGTGGGCAATCAGCCC. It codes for CASSTRTVGNQP. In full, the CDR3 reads CASSTRTVGNQPQHF.

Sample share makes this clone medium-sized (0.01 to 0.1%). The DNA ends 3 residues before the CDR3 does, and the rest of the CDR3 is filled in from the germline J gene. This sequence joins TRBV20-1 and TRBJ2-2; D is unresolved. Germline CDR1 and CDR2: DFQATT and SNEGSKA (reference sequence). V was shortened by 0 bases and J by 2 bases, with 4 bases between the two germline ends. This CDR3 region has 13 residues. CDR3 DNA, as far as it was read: TGCAGTGCTAGAGAACTAAACACCGGGGAG. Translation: CSARELNTGE. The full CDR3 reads CSARELNTGELFF.

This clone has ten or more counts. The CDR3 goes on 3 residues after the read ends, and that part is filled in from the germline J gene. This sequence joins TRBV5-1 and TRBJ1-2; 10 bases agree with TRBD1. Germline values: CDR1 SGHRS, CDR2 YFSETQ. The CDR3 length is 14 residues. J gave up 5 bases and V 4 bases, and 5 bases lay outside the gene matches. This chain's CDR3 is CASSPGQGGYGYTF. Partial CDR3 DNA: TGCGCCAGCAGCCCAGGACAGGGGGGGTATGGC. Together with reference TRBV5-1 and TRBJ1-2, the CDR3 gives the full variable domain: KAGVTQTPRYLIKTRGQQVTLSCSPISGHRSVSWYQQTPGQGLQFLFEYFSETQRNKGNFPGRFSGRQFSNSRSEMNVSTLELGDSALYLCASSPGQGGYGYTFGSGTRLTVV.

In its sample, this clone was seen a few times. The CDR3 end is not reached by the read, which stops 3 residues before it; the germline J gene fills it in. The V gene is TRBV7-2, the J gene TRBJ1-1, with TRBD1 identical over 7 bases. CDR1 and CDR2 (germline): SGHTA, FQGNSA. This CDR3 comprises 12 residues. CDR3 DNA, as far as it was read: TGTGCCAGCAGCGCGCTAGGGGGCGTG. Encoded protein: CASSALGGV. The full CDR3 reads CASSALGGVAFF.